A selection of T cell receptor beta chains follows, all from one sample in a study of monozygotic twins with inflammatory bowel disease. TCRdb re-called the 5' RACE reads, yielding one record per CDR3 amino acid sequence without DNA. The listing contains about 450,000 distinct CDR3 sequences. The sample taken for sequencing was blood. The receptors were sampled from a human donor with ulcerative colitis or Crohn's disease, or a healthy co-twin of an affected twin (not recorded which). The CDR3 runs from the conserved cysteine through the conserved F or W.

v_gene: TRBV7-2; j_gene: TRBJ2-1; len: 11; CDR3aa: CASTPAIEQFF
v_gene: TRBV6-5; j_gene: TRBJ1-1; len: 14; CDR3aa: CASSWGQGRTEAFF
v_gene: TRBV5-1; j_gene: TRBJ1-1; len: 15; CDR3aa: CASSRVGQGGTEAFF
v_gene: TRBV19; j_gene: TRBJ1-1; len: 14; CDR3aa: CASSIDRANTEAFF
v_gene: TRBV19; j_gene: TRBJ2-5; len: 13; CDR3aa: CASSEAVQETQYF
v_gene: TRBV5-1; j_gene: TRBJ2-5; len: 17; CDR3aa: CASSLEVRPQDQETQYF
v_gene: TRBV6-1; j_gene: TRBJ1-5; len: 17; CDR3aa: CASSGLPQGDSNQPQHF
v_gene: TRBV5-5; j_gene: TRBJ2-2; len: 15; CDR3aa: CASSLEGRRTGELFF
v_gene: TRBV4-2; j_gene: TRBJ2-2; len: 18; CDR3aa: CASSPPVAGGRDTGELFF
v_gene: TRBV7-2; j_gene: TRBJ2-7; len: 14; CDR3aa: CASSRSGGPYEQYF
v_gene: TRBV4-1; j_gene: TRBJ2-7; len: 13; CDR3aa: CAAGGQDSYEQYF
v_gene: TRBV5-1; j_gene: TRBJ2-5; len: 14; CDR3aa: CASSNGQGLETQYF
v_gene: TRBV15; j_gene: TRBJ2-7; len: 17; CDR3aa: CATSRGRSGAYSYEQYF
v_gene: TRBV11-2; j_gene: TRBJ1-1; len: 15; CDR3aa: CASSLVEGLNTEAFF
v_gene: TRBV5-6; j_gene: TRBJ1-1; len: 16; CDR3aa: CASSLQGWVGYTEAFF
v_gene: TRBV7-2; j_gene: TRBJ1-2; len: 15; CDR3aa: CASSLEVVDFYGYTF
v_gene: TRBV3-1; j_gene: TRBJ2-7; len: 15; CDR3aa: CASSQAGLAGVEQYF
v_gene: TRBV25-1; j_gene: TRBJ1-6; len: 15; CDR3aa: CASRGHRGNNSPLHF
v_gene: TRBV29-1; j_gene: TRBJ1-1; len: 12; CDR3aa: CSVGTGETEAFF
v_gene: TRBV18; j_gene: TRBJ1-2; len: 13; CDR3aa: CASSGDRDYGYTF
v_gene: TRBV5-1; j_gene: TRBJ1-4; len: 14; CDR3aa: CASRTGDGAEKLFF
v_gene: TRBV7-2; j_gene: TRBJ1-2; len: 15; CDR3aa: CASSHGTGGLRGYTF
v_gene: TRBV7-9; j_gene: TRBJ2-3; len: 15; CDR3aa: CASSPLVGSTDTQYF
v_gene: TRBV20-1; j_gene: TRBJ1-2; len: 14; CDR3aa: CSARDPGTAYGYTF
v_gene: TRBV20-1; j_gene: TRBJ1-1; len: 12; CDR3aa: CSAPPHPAEAFF
v_gene: TRBV5-1; j_gene: TRBJ2-7; len: 14; CDR3aa: CASSSALAGNEQYF
v_gene: TRBV5-1; j_gene: TRBJ1-1; len: 15; CDR3aa: CASSLRGEPNTEAFF
v_gene: TRBV12-3/TRBV12-4; j_gene: TRBJ2-1; len: 14; CDR3aa: CASSFRDPYNEQFF
v_gene: TRBV3-1; j_gene: TRBJ2-3; len: 13; CDR3aa: CASRRGYTDTQYF
v_gene: TRBV20-1; j_gene: TRBJ1-2; len: 12; CDR3aa: CSARQQNYGYTF
v_gene: TRBV19; j_gene: TRBJ2-2; len: 12; CDR3aa: CASSIWSGELFF
v_gene: TRBV12-3/TRBV12-4; j_gene: TRBJ2-7; len: 14; CDR3aa: CASSLDRQAREQYF
v_gene: TRBV20-1; j_gene: TRBJ2-5; len: 15; CDR3aa: CSARDSSGFQETQYF
v_gene: TRBV6-1; j_gene: TRBJ1-3; len: 15; CDR3aa: CASSEGETVLNTIYF
v_gene: TRBV5-1; j_gene: TRBJ2-3; len: 13; CDR3aa: CASSDLGSDTQYF
v_gene: TRBV3-1; j_gene: TRBJ2-5; len: 17; CDR3aa: CASSHRTGGLGQETQYF
v_gene: TRBV12-3/TRBV12-4; j_gene: TRBJ2-7; len: 13; CDR3aa: CASSPPQGAEQYF
v_gene: TRBV12-3/TRBV12-4; j_gene: TRBJ1-2; len: 12; CDR3aa: CASSLWADGYTF
v_gene: TRBV10-3; j_gene: TRBJ2-7; len: 14; CDR3aa: CAISEGRGVYEQYF
v_gene: TRBV24-1; j_gene: TRBJ1-2; len: 13; CDR3aa: CATSDSAGSGYTF
v_gene: TRBV11-1; j_gene: TRBJ2-1; len: 18; CDR3aa: CASSWPLAGPSSYNEQFF